The entry that follows covers one T cell receptor (beta chain) sequence. This specimen comes from a study of blood T cell repertoires in COVID-19. Study at large: The United States, Italy and Spain supplied acute and convalescent COVID-19 samples.

Authors' processing steps: Using reference gene primer amplification, nucleated cell counts were estimated. TCRdb's copy holds only in-frame clones and misses some; the assay was immunoSEQ multiplex PCR. V and J calls and clone size are copied from that table; D and trimming were computed from the DNA. The sample holds some 45,000 clones; around 80% are singletons and the top ten take over 12%. Sequenced: peripheral blood. The sequence came from a human donor in a cohort sampled during active COVID-19.

CDR3 region: CASRTGGNEQFF. The CDR3 DNA reads TGTGCCAGCAGGACAGGGGGCAATGAGCAGTTCTTC. The chain joins TRBV28 to TRBJ2-1, with 9 bases fitting TRBD1. V shed 6 bases, J shed 6 bases, and the junction held 0 bases outside the gene matches. The V gene's germline CDR1 is MDHEN and CDR2 SYDVKM. The CDR3 totals 12 residues.